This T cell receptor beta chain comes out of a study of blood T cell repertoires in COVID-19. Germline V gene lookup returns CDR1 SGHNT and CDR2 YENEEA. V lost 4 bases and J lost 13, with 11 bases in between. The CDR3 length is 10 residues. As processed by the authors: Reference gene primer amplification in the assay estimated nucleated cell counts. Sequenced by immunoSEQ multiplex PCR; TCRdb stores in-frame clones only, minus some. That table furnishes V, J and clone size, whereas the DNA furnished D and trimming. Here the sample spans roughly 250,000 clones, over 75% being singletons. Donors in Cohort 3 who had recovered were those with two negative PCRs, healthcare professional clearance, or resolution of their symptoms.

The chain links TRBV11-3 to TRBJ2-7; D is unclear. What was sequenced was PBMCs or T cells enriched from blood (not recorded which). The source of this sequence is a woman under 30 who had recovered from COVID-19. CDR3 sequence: CASSCLVRYF. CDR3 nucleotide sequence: TGTGCCAGCAGCTGCCTTGTGCGATACTTC.